These T cell receptor beta chains were read from a single sample in a study of blood T cell repertoires in COVID-19. Assay used: immunoSEQ multiplex PCR; TCRdb lists only in-frame clones, some missing. Among around 200,000 clones listed, around four fifths were seen once. The specimen was peripheral blood. The receptor source for this set is a man in his fifties with active or convalescent COVID-19. The CDR3 runs from the conserved cysteine through the conserved F or W. D genes are given only for firm matches. Only part of the rows carry a size: once, few, many, or a class if the clone is expanded.

D gene,J gene,V gene,clone size,CDR3 DNA,CDR3 protein
NA,TRBJ2-1,TRBV5-1,once,TGCGCCAGCAGCTTGGAGGCTTCCGCGGGGCAGTTCTTC,CASSLEASAGQFF
NA,TRBJ2-2,TRBV10-3,NA,TGTGCCATCAGTGAGAGGGGGTCTCCGACCGGGGAGCTGTTTTTT,CAISERGSPTGELFF
TRBD2,TRBJ2-1,TRBV7-2,NA,TGTGCCAGCAGCTTAAGGATCGGCGGGGGGCGGGTTGGGCAGTTCTTC,CASSLRIGGGRVGQFF
TRBD1,TRBJ1-2,TRBV7-3,few,TGTGCCAGCAGCTACGGGACAGGGGGAAGGGGCTACACCTTC,CASSYGTGGRGYTF
NA,TRBJ1-5,TRBV4-1,NA,TGCGCCAGCAGCCTTAACCGAGATAGCAATCAGCCCCAGCATTTT,CASSLNRDSNQPQHF
TRBD2,TRBJ2-7,TRBV24-1,NA,TGTGCCACCAGTGAACGGGGGGTCCCGGTCGAGCAGTACTTC,CATSERGVPVEQYF
NA,TRBJ2-7,TRBV18,NA,TGTGCCAGCTCACCAGGGCGGGACTCCTACGAGCAGTACTTC,CASSPGRDSYEQYF
TRBD1,TRBJ2-5,TRBV28,NA,TGTGCCAGCAGAGCAGGGGGCCAAGAGACCCAGTACTTC,CASRAGGQETQYF
TRBD1,TRBJ1-3,TRBV5-1,NA,TGCGCCAGCAGCTTGGGACAGGGTTGGAGAAACACCATATATTTT,CASSLGQGWRNTIYF
NA,TRBJ1-2,TRBV12-1,NA,TGTGCCAGCAGCCGCCAACAGGCCAGATATGGCTACACCTTC,CASSRQQARYGYTF
NA,TRBJ1-1,TRBV30,NA,TGTGCCTGGAGTGTAGGACAGAGTAACACTGAAGCTTTCTTT,CAWSVGQSNTEAFF
NA,TRBJ1-5,TRBV4-1,NA,TGCGCCAGCAGCCAAGATGGGGCAGGGATTCGGCCCCAGCATTTT,CASSQDGAGIRPQHF